This T cell receptor (beta chain) was captured in a study of T cells after yellow fever vaccination. Findings of the study overall: FACS-sorted repertoires might harbor abundant contaminating clonotypes from the bulk population. Most clones from primary vaccination were detected again post-booster (just under 97% CD4, roughly 91% CD8). Clonotypes found in both CD4 and CD8 compartments made up a small share. The secondary response peaked faster, at day 5 versus 15, but was weaker.

This CDR3 is built from 14 residues. With 7 bases clipped from V and 5 bases from J, the junction kept 9 bases outside the gene matches. TCRdb analysed the 5' RACE reads with MiXCR anew, one entry per CDR3 protein. The repertoire includes about 85,000 distinct CDR3 sequences, about 14% of them detected once, and around 24% sits in the top ten. This clonotype was seen only a few times. This TCR was sampled from a man younger than 30 who received the YFV17D yellow fever vaccine. J is TRBJ1-1 and V is TRBV12-3 or TRBV12-4; 8 bases map to TRBD1. The material was CD8+ T cells not binding an NS4B(214-222) dextramer, sorted from PBMCs, obtained about 21 days after the first yellow fever vaccination. For the CDR3, the DNA is TGTGCCAGCACCCCACAGGGGGACGAGACTGAAGCTTTCTTT. The encoded protein is CASTPQGDETEAFF.